These 26 T cell receptor beta chains were sequenced from one sample in a study of blood T cells in healthy people across ages. The use of a sample-barcoded 5' primer and a J-beta primer mix characterized a second PCR of roughly 6 to 11 cycles. TCRdb re-called the 5' RACE reads with MiXCR, one entry per CDR3 protein. The data show approximately 850,000 distinct CDR3 sequences, around 42% seen once. Sequenced: blood. These receptors all stem from a man between 60 and 75 years old in good health.

This clonotype turned up a few times. The J gene is TRBJ1-2, the V gene TRBV20-1; a weak D match, TRBD1 (6 bases). The CDR3 is made up of 13 amino acids. V dropped 4 bases and J dropped 4 bases, with 13 bases sitting between them. Per germline, CDR1 DFQATT and CDR2 SNEGSKA (reference sequence). The chain's CDR3 is CSAKAGVGYGYTF. CDR3 nucleotides: TGCAGTGCTAAGGCAGGGGTGGGCTATGGCTACACCTTC.

The rearrangement uses TRBV23-1 and TRBJ2-4; perhaps TRBD2 as D (5 bases). The tail of the sequence fits TRBJ2-7 better, so the J call may be wrong. TRBV23-1 is reported as an ORF; its role is uncertain. The CDR3 length is 15 residues. The CDR3 spells CASSIHAGGSYEQYF. DNA for the CDR3: TGCGCCAGCAGCATCCATGCGGGCGGGTCTTACGAGCAGTACTTC.

On this clonotype itself: A much larger clonotype is one base distant, so this may be a read error. V and J are TRBV7-6 and TRBJ2-7, with D perhaps TRBD2 (6 bases). Trimming stripped 5 bases from V and 1 base from J, with 15 bases between. Germline-derived CDR1 and CDR2 are SGHVS and FNYEAQ. This CDR3 region has 15 residues. The DNA of the CDR3 is TGTGCCAGCAGCCGAGCAGACGGGGGTTCCTACGAGCAGTACTTC. Its translation: CASSRADGGSYEQYF. Full variable domain (remainder filled in from reference TRBV7-6 and TRBJ2-7): GAGVSQSPRYKVTKRGQDVALRCDPISGHVSLYWYRQALGQGPEFLTYFNYEAQQDKSGLPNDRFSAERPEGSISTLTIQRTEQRDSAMYRCASSRADGGSYEQYFGPGTRLTVT.

This clonotype was seen more than once but under ten times. V gene TRBV11-2 combines with J gene TRBJ1-1, with D perhaps TRBD1 (5 bases). Trimming pared 5 bases from V and 2 bases from J, leaving 12 bases between. The CDR3 is 14 residues long. Germline V gene lookup returns CDR1 SGHAT and CDR2 FQNNGV. The DNA for the CDR3 is TGTGCCAGCAGCCCCCTTACAGGAAACACTGAAGCTTTCTTT. This encodes CASSPLTGNTEAFF. The full variable domain, in which reference TRBV11-2 and TRBJ1-1 provide the parts outside the CDR3, is EAGVAQSPRYKIIEKRQSVAFWCNPISGHATLYWYQQILGQGPKLLIQFQNNGVVDDSQLPKDRFSAERLKGVDSTLKIQPAKLEDSAVYLCASSPLTGNTEAFFGQGTRLTVV.

The chain has TRBV7-9 and TRBJ2-3; D is possibly TRBD1 (6 bases). The V gene lost 2 bases and the J gene lost 10 bases, with 10 bases spanning the gap. This CDR3 comprises 12 residues. CDR1 and CDR2 (germline): SEHNR, FQNEAQ (reference sequence). Written as DNA, the CDR3 is TGTGCCAGCAGCTTACAGGGGCCGGCGCAGTATTTT. Translating it yields CASSLQGPAQYF.

Only a few counts were recorded for this clonotype. The chain recombines TRBV14 with TRBJ1-2; 8 bases align to TRBD1. Trimming cost V 4 bases and J 8 bases; bases outside gene matches: 12. Germline CDR1 and CDR2: SGHDN and FVKESK. The CDR3 runs 15 residues. This chain's CDR3 is CASSPGQGLKGGYTF. CDR3 bases: TGTGCCAGCAGCCCCGGACAGGGCCTCAAGGGGGGCTACACCTTC.

The table lists this clonotype with a few counts. This chain links TRBV5-1 with TRBJ2-7; 9 bases agree with TRBD2. The CDR3 contains 15 residues. The J segment lost 0 bases and the V segment lost 4 bases, leaving 5 bases of the junction unmatched. In germline, CDR1 is SGHRS, CDR2 YFSETQ. DNA of the CDR3: TGCGCCAGCAGCCCGAGCGGGGGGAACTCCTACGAGCAGTACTTC. This gives the protein CASSPSGGNSYEQYF.

This clonotype appeared a few times. The J gene is TRBJ2-3, the V gene TRBV29-1, with 15 positions matching TRBD2. V dropped 4 bases and J dropped 2; count of bases not matched to a gene: 4. The CDR3 has 16 amino acids. Germline-derived CDR1 and CDR2 are SQVTM and ANQGSEA. The CDR3 coding sequence is TGCAGCGTTGCCGGACTAGCGGGGGGGTACACAGATACGCAGTATTTT. Translating gives CSVAGLAGGYTDTQYF.

At least ten counts were recorded for this clonotype. The CDR3 coding sequence is TGCGCCAGCAGCCCCGATGAGAGTCCAGATACGCAGTATTTT. It translates to CASSPDESPDTQYF. This chain joins TRBV4-3 and TRBJ2-3; no clear D gene. This CDR3 region has 14 residues. V was shortened by 4 bases and J by 4 bases, with 12 bases between the two germline ends. Germline CDR1 reads LGHNA; CDR2 reads YSLEER.

V is TRBV6-5 and J is TRBJ2-5, with 11 bases identical to TRBD1. Gene TRBJ2-7 matches the end of the DNA better, so the J call may be wrong. Germline CDR1 and CDR2: MNHEY and SVGAGI. CDR3 length equals 15 residues. In DNA form, the CDR3 reads TGTGCCAGCAGTTCTCTCAGGACAGGGGGCCACGAGCAGTACTTC. Translation: CASSSLRTGGHEQYF.

This clonotype was recorded only once. The chain links TRBV3-1 to TRBJ1-6; TRBD1 is a possible D gene (6 bases). Germline values: CDR1 LGHDT, CDR2 YNNKEL (reference sequence). V was trimmed by 5 bases and J by 7 bases, leaving 18 bases between them. The CDR3 covers 16 residues. Here the CDR3 DNA reads TGTGCCAGCAGCTGGTTTGGAGGGGGAAGAAATTCACCCCTCCACTTT. It encodes CASSWFGGGRNSPLHF.

This rearrangement joins TRBV3-1 to TRBJ2-4, with 10 bases aligning to TRBD1. The V and J ends lost 4 bases and 13 bases, in that order; junction bases with no gene match: 13. This CDR3 has 15 residues. Looked up from germline, CDR1 is LGHDT and CDR2 is YNNKEL (reference sequence). Here the CDR3 reads CASSRGTGAPYAQYF. CDR3 nucleotide sequence: TGTGCCAGCAGCCGAGGGACAGGGGCACCGTACGCGCAGTACTTC.

This clonotype appeared a few times. This chain links TRBV7-9 with TRBJ2-7, with TRBD1 matching 10 bases. Looked up from germline, CDR1 is SEHNR and CDR2 is FQNEAQ (reference sequence). The CDR3 runs 15 residues. The J segment lost 3 bases and the V segment lost 3 bases, leaving 5 bases of the junction unmatched. In DNA form, the CDR3 reads TGTGCCAGCAGCTTGAGGGGACAGGGGATCTACGAGCAGTACTTC. Translating it yields CASSLRGQGIYEQYF.

This clonotype was picked up a small number of times. The V and J genes are TRBV6-6 and TRBJ1-1; perhaps TRBD1 as D (5 bases). The CDR3 extends over 15 amino acids. The germline V gene encodes CDR1 MNHNY and CDR2 SVGAGI (reference sequence). Trimming removed 2 bases from V and 4 bases from J, with 14 bases in between. The CDR3 region is CASSYEQGRGTEAFF. As DNA, the CDR3 is TGTGCCAGCAGTTACGAACAAGGAAGGGGCACTGAAGCTTTCTTT.

The CDR3 DNA is TGTGCCAGCTCACGCTATATTACCGGGACAGGAGACGCAACTAACTATGGCTACACCTTC. Translated: CASSRYITGTGDATNYGYTF. This chain uses TRBV18 with TRBJ1-2, with 8 bases lining up with TRBD1. Trimming removed 4 bases from V and 0 bases from J; junction bases left unmatched: 19. CDR1 KGHSH and CDR2 LQKENI come from the germline V gene. The CDR3 runs to 20 residues. Using reference TRBV18 and TRBJ1-2 for the parts outside the CDR3, the full variable domain is NAGVMQNPRHLVRRRGQEARLRCSPMKGHSHVYWYRQLPEEGLKFMVYLQKENIIDESGMPKERFSAEFPKEGPSILRIQQVVRGDSAAYFCASSRYITGTGDATNYGYTFGSGTRLTVV.

This clonotype was counted a single time. V and J are TRBV27 and TRBJ1-4; 12 bases align to TRBD1. The V gene's germline CDR1 is MNHEY and CDR2 SMNVEV (reference sequence). After removal of 2 bases from V and 7 bases from J, the junction contained 2 bases not matched to a gene. The CDR3 loop spans 15 amino acids. Written as DNA, the CDR3 is TGTGCCAGCAGTTTAGGGACAGGGGGCTTTGAAAAACTGTTTTTT. Amino acids: CASSLGTGGFEKLFF.

This clonotype was picked up many times. This chain links TRBV7-2 with TRBJ2-3, with D possibly being TRBD1 (6 bases). Germline CDR1 is SGHTA and CDR2 is FQGNSA. The V and J ends lost 3 bases and 2 bases respectively, with 9 bases between them. The CDR3 length is 14 residues. The CDR3 loop reads CASSLDSSTDTQYF. The CDR3 nucleotides read TGTGCCAGCAGCTTGGACAGCTCCACAGATACGCAGTATTTT.

CDR3 DNA: TGTGCCGCCAAGGGGTTCTTCGGGCGGGAACCCACAGATACGCAGTATTTT. This sequence encodes CAAKGFFGREPTDTQYF. V and J are TRBV6-1 and TRBJ2-3; TRBD2 is a possible D gene (6 bases). This CDR3 comprises 17 residues. Germline V gene data show CDR1 as MNHNS and CDR2 as SASEGT. With 11 bases removed from V and 2 bases from J, the gap between germline ends came to 26 bases.

The chain couples TRBV10-3 to TRBJ2-1; no clear D. The CDR3 has 13 residues. V lost 10 bases and J lost 4, with 14 bases in between. Germline V gene data show CDR1 as ENHRY and CDR2 as SYGVKD. In DNA form, the CDR3 reads TGTGCCACCTCGACGGCAACTTACAATGAGCAGTTCTTC. It specifies CATSTATYNEQFF.

The rearrangement joins TRBV27 to TRBJ2-3; 12 bases agree with TRBD2. CDR3 size: 17 residues. The ends lost 5 bases at V and 1 base at J; junction bases unmatched: 7. Germline V gene lookup returns CDR1 MNHEY and CDR2 SMNVEV (reference sequence). Here the CDR3 DNA reads TGTGCCAGCAGTGCACTAGCGGGGGGAACCCGCACAGATACGCAGTATTTT. Translation: CASSALAGGTRTDTQYF.

The rearrangement links TRBV10-3 to TRBJ2-4; 8 nucleotides line up with TRBD1. Germline V gene data show CDR1 as ENHRY and CDR2 as SYGVKD. Unmatched junction bases numbered 10, after V lost 2 bases and J lost 13 bases. This CDR3 has 14 amino acids. Here the CDR3 reads CAISEGQGIDGQYF. CDR3 DNA: TGTGCCATCAGTGAGGGACAGGGTATCGACGGGCAGTACTTC.

V is TRBV27 and J is TRBJ2-7, with 10 bases that match TRBD2. This CDR3 is 15 amino acids long. CDR1 is MNHEY, CDR2 SMNVEV, per germline (reference sequence). Trimming took 6 bases from V and 6 from J; bases not matched to a gene: 11. CDR3: CASRDSAGGQIEQYF. The CDR3 region has the DNA TGTGCCAGCAGAGACTCAGCGGGGGGGCAGATCGAGCAGTACTTC.

This chain uses TRBV24-1 with TRBJ2-3; 7 bases are shared with TRBD1. CDR1 is KGHDR, CDR2 SFDVKD, per germline. The CDR3 loop spans 15 amino acids. The J segment lost 3 bases and the V segment lost 5 bases, leaving 7 bases of the junction unmatched. CDR3 amino acids: CATSVTTGMTDTQYF. CDR3 DNA: TGTGCCACCAGTGTCACGACAGGGATGACAGATACGCAGTATTTT.

Only a few counts were recorded for this clonotype. This chain uses TRBV7-8 with TRBJ1-5, with 12 bases identical to TRBD1. Per the germline V gene, CDR1 is SGHVS and CDR2 is FQNEAQ. The CDR3 spans 18 residues. After removal of 0 bases from V and 9 bases from J, the junction contained 12 bases not matched to a gene. CDR3 sequence reads: CASSLASRSRDRGPPQHF. The DNA for the CDR3 is TGTGCCAGCAGCTTAGCCTCGCGTAGTAGGGACAGGGGGCCGCCCCAGCATTTT.

On this clonotype itself: It may be a read error: a sequence one base away is much more abundant. The V call is TRBV7-8, the J call TRBJ1-2; TRBD1 aligns across 8 bases. Germline CDR1 and CDR2: SGHVS and FQNEAQ. Trimming at V came to 5 bases and at J to 3 bases, leaving 8 bases not matched to a gene. The CDR3 runs to 15 residues. CDR3 residues: CASSPPGQEDYGYTF. CDR3 sequence (DNA): TGTGCCAGCAGCCCCCCGGGACAGGAAGACTATGGCTACACCTTC.

This clonotype was seen a handful of times. The chain carries TRBV7-9 and TRBJ1-2; perhaps TRBD1 as D (5 bases). CDR3 size: 12 residues. Germline CDR1 is SEHNR and CDR2 is FQNEAQ (reference sequence). V was cut by 4 bases and J by 8 bases, with 11 bases left in between. Here the CDR3 reads CASSSDIRGYTF. DNA of the CDR3: TGTGCCAGCAGCTCGGACATCCGCGGCTACACCTTC. Using reference TRBV7-9 and TRBJ1-2 for the parts outside the CDR3, the full variable domain is DTGVSQNPRHKITKRGQNVTFRCDPISEHNRLYWYRQTLGQGPEFLTYFQNEAQLEKSRLLSDRFSAERPKGSFSTLEIQRTEQGDSAMYLCASSSDIRGYTFGSGTRLTVV.